The entry below gives a single T cell receptor beta chain sequence along with its context. No antigen is known for it. This sample is drawn from a study of T cell responses to AZD1222 COVID-19 vaccine. Assay used: immunoSEQ multiplex PCR; TCRdb lists only in-frame clones, some missing. Among more than 110,000 clones, over 75% were seen once, and the ten largest hold roughly 3.1%. Findings and caveats of the study: Only a handful of individuals given AZD1222 were seropositive at baseline. White British donors predominated, females outnumbered males, and clonal diversity was possibly underestimated.

CDR1 LNHDA and CDR2 SQIVND come from the germline V gene (reference sequence). V gave up 1 base and J gave up 5 bases, with 11 bases separating them. The CDR3 extends over 14 amino acids. The chain uses TRBV19 and TRBJ2-5; D tentatively fits TRBD1 or TRBD2 (5 bases each). This receptor was identified in an adult in good health. The material was peripheral blood, obtained on day 0 of AZD1222 vaccination. In DNA form, the CDR3 reads TGTGCCAGTAGTATAGGTGGGGACGGGGAGACCCAGTACTTC. This gives the protein CASSIGGDGETQYF.